A single sample gave rise to the 32 T cell receptor beta chains below, sequenced in a study of T cell repertoires in cytomegalovirus infection. TCRdb called the reads again in MiXCR, with one record for every CDR3 protein. The table records about 530,000 distinct CDR3 sequences, approximately 26% of them present only once. Sequenced sample: PBMCs. These receptors were collected from a human donor in good health (CMV status not recorded). Some clones in this sample may be carry-over from other donors' samples.

The rearrangement links TRBV5-5 to TRBJ2-1; 9 nucleotides agree with TRBD2. The trim removed 0 bases at V and 9 bases at J, leaving 4 bases unmatched. The germline V gene encodes CDR1 SGHKS and CDR2 YYEKEE (reference sequence). The CDR3 sequence is 14 residues long. The CDR3 coding sequence is TGTGCCAGCAGCTTGGCCGGGACTAGCAGTGAGCAGTTCTTC. Translation gives CASSLAGTSSEQFF.

This clonotype came up many times. The chain is built from TRBV7-9 and TRBJ2-1, with no clear D. The CDR3 spans 12 residues. Germline V CDR1 and CDR2: SEHNR, FQNEAQ (reference sequence). Trimming stripped 5 bases from V and 8 bases from J, with 10 bases between. The CDR3 protein is CASSPHNDEQFF. CDR3 coding DNA: TGTGCCAGCAGCCCCCACAACGATGAGCAGTTCTTC.

The chain employs TRBV10-3 and TRBJ2-3; D call uncertain. V shed 0 bases and J shed 0 bases, with 4 bases lying between them. The germline CDR1 and CDR2 sequences are ENHRY and SYGVKD. The CDR3 has 14 residues. The CDR3: CAISESVSTDTQYF. The CDR3 DNA reads as TGTGCCATCAGTGAGTCGGTGAGCACAGATACGCAGTATTTT.

This chain connects TRBV7-2 to TRBJ1-5, with D hard to call. The ends were cut back, 5 bases at V and 2 bases at J, with 13 bases in the middle. In germline, CDR1 is SGHTA, CDR2 FQGNSA. The length of the CDR3 is 15 residues. DNA for the CDR3: TGTGCCAGCAGCCCCCCGGGGTTGGGCAATCAGCCCCAGCATTTT. Translated, it gives CASSPPGLGNQPQHF.

This clonotype was counted a single time. This chain links TRBV30 with TRBJ2-3; no firm D call. The CDR3 totals 12 residues. Trimming cost V 0 bases and J 3 bases, with 4 bases left between them. In germline, CDR1 is GTSNPN, CDR2 SVGIG (reference sequence). The CDR3 sequence is CAWSVGTDTQYF. The CDR3 DNA is TGTGCCTGGAGTGTAGGGACAGATACGCAGTATTTT.

Only a few counts were recorded for this clonotype. The rearrangement joins TRBV12-3 or TRBV12-4 to TRBJ1-3, with a possible D match to TRBD1 (5 bases). CDR3 size: 14 residues. Trimming shortened V by 1 base and J by 3 bases, and 7 bases separated the two germline ends. CDR3 region: CASSLGGDGNTIYF. The CDR3 DNA is TGTGCCAGCAGTTTAGGAGGGGATGGAAACACCATATATTTT.

This clonotype was seen more than once but under ten times. The chain links TRBV4-1 to TRBJ1-5; no reliable D call. Germline-derived CDR1 and CDR2 are MGHRA and YSYEKL. With 0 bases removed from V and 9 bases from J, the gap between germline ends came to 15 bases. The CDR3 spans 15 residues. The CDR3 nucleotides are TGCGCCAGCAGCCAAGATACGGATAGGGAGAGGCCCCAGCATTTT. Its translation: CASSQDTDRERPQHF.

This clonotype has just a few counts. V and J are TRBV5-5 and TRBJ2-4, with 13 bases fitting TRBD2. The ends lost 4 bases at V and 6 bases at J; junction bases unmatched: 16. The V gene's germline CDR1 is SGHKS and CDR2 YYEKEE (reference sequence). The CDR3 is 19 amino acids. The CDR3: CASSPGTSGTGREANIQYF. The CDR3 nucleotides are TGTGCCAGCAGCCCCGGGACTAGCGGGACCGGAAGAGAAGCAAACATTCAGTACTTC.

This clonotype has just one count. The gene calls are TRBV12-3 or TRBV12-4 and TRBJ2-1; no clear D. With 3 bases removed from V and 8 bases from J, the gap between germline ends came to 11 bases. The CDR3 loop spans 13 amino acids. The chain's CDR3 is CASSFPPGDEQFF. The CDR3 region has the DNA TGTGCCAGCAGTTTCCCCCCTGGGGATGAGCAGTTCTTC.

This chain links TRBV7-9 with TRBJ2-1; TRBD2 aligns across 9 bases. V dropped 6 bases and J dropped 3; count of bases not matched to a gene: 9. The length of the CDR3 is 16 residues. CDR1 is SEHNR and CDR2 is FQNEAQ in the germline V gene (reference sequence). The CDR3 bases are TGTGCCAGCAGACCCCGACTAGCGGCGATCTACAATGAGCAGTTCTTC. This codes for CASRPRLAAIYNEQFF. The variable domain in full, with the rest retrieved from reference TRBV7-9 and TRBJ2-1, is DTGVSQNPRHKITKRGQNVTFRCDPISEHNRLYWYRQTLGQGPEFLTYFQNEAQLEKSRLLSDRFSAERPKGSFSTLEIQRTEQGDSAMYLCASRPRLAAIYNEQFFGPGTRLTVL.

This clonotype was counted only a few times. The chain recombines TRBV4-2 with TRBJ2-1; tentatively, D is TRBD2 (5 bases). The V gene lost 0 bases and the J gene lost 1 base, with 16 bases spanning the gap. CDR1 is LGHNA, CDR2 YNFKEQ, per germline. The CDR3 sequence is 18 residues long. The CDR3 spells CASSQDRPFGDSYNEQFF. The CDR3 DNA is TGTGCCAGCAGCCAAGATAGGCCTTTCGGGGATTCCTACAATGAGCAGTTCTTC.

J is TRBJ1-5 and V is TRBV12-3 or TRBV12-4, with D possibly TRBD1 on 5 matching bases. V was clipped by 1 base and J by 6 bases, with 10 bases between them. The CDR3 loop spans 14 amino acids. The CDR3 DNA reads as TGTGCCAGCAGTTTAGAGGGTAGGGGTCAGCCCCAGCATTTT. This codes for CASSLEGRGQPQHF.

In its sample, this clonotype was seen a few times. The V gene is TRBV4-1, the J gene TRBJ1-3; D is unresolved. V was pared by 3 bases and J by 5 bases, with 17 bases between. Germline lookup yields CDR1 MGHRA and CDR2 YSYEKL. CDR3 length: 16 amino acids. CDR3 DNA: TGCGCCAGCAGCCAGGCTCGGGCTGTCCGAAGAAACACCATATATTTT. Protein product: CASSQARAVRRNTIYF.

In its sample, this clonotype was seen many times. This rearrangement joins TRBV7-6 to TRBJ2-1; D unclear. CDR1 is SGHVS and CDR2 is FNYEAQ in the germline V gene. The CDR3 has 13 amino acids. The germline V and J ends were trimmed by 5 bases and 8 bases, with 13 bases remaining between them. CDR3 nucleotide sequence: TGTGCCAGCAGCCGTAGACACCCTGATGAGCAGTTCTTC. This encodes CASSRRHPDEQFF.

This clonotype was seen ten or more times. The chain couples TRBV27 to TRBJ1-4; a possible D gene is TRBD1 (6 bases). Germline-derived CDR1 and CDR2 are MNHEY and SMNVEV (reference sequence). The ends were cut back, 4 bases at V and 4 bases at J, with 13 bases in the middle. The CDR3 is 15 amino acids. The CDR3: CASSSYREDNEKLFF. The CDR3 coding sequence is TGTGCCAGCAGTTCCTACAGGGAGGATAATGAAAAACTGTTTTTT.

This clonotype was seen repeatedly, ten times or more. The rearrangement joins TRBV7-2 to TRBJ2-7; tentative D call: TRBD2 (5 bases). The CDR3 is 13 residues long. Germline assignment: CDR1 SGHTA and CDR2 FQGNSA. V lost 1 base and J 4 bases, leaving 8 bases between the germline ends. CDR3 region: CASSLVRGYEQYF. The CDR3 DNA reads TGTGCCAGCAGCTTAGTCCGAGGGTACGAGCAGTACTTC.

The rearrangement uses TRBV28 and TRBJ2-7, with 7 positions matching TRBD1. The CDR3 contains 18 residues. The germline V gene has CDR1 MDHEN and CDR2 SYDVKM. With V trimmed by 4 bases and J by 1 base, 16 bases remained unmatched. The CDR3 here is CASSSFLQPARGSYEQYF. The CDR3 bases are TGTGCCAGCAGTTCATTCCTCCAACCCGCCAGGGGGTCCTACGAGCAGTACTTC.

The chain joins TRBV28 to TRBJ1-3; TRBD1 might be the D (5 bases). This CDR3 has 14 amino acids. Trimming removed 2 bases from V and 2 bases from J, with 7 bases in between. Germline V lookup: CDR1 MDHEN, CDR2 SYDVKM. CDR3 sequence reads: CASSLRGPGNTIYF. The CDR3 DNA reads as TGTGCCAGCAGTTTACGGGGACCTGGAAACACCATATATTTT.

The CDR3 DNA reads as TGTGCCAGCAGTCTCATTCGGGACGGCTTTAGAAATGAGCAGTTCTTC. Translating gives CASSLIRDGFRNEQFF. The chain combines TRBV28 with TRBJ2-1, with D perhaps matching TRBD1 or TRBD2 (5 bases each). The CDR3 covers 16 residues. Germline V gene lookup returns CDR1 MDHEN and CDR2 SYDVKM. Trimming stripped 5 bases from V and 7 bases from J, with 21 bases between.

The rearrangement joins TRBV28 to TRBJ2-1, with D tentatively TRBD1 (6 bases). The CDR3 is made up of 15 amino acids. Germline V gives CDR1 MDHEN, CDR2 SYDVKM. V lost 2 bases, J lost 4 bases, and 12 bases lay in between. The CDR3 sequence is CASSLLDSTYNEQFF. The CDR3 DNA reads as TGTGCCAGCAGTTTACTGGACAGCACATACAATGAGCAGTTCTTC. The full variable domain, rest sourced from reference TRBV28 and TRBJ2-1, is DVKVTQSSRYLVKRTGEKVFLECVQDMDHENMFWYRQDPGLGLRLIYFSYDVKMKEKGDIPEGYSVSREKKERFSLILESASTNQTSMYLCASSLLDSTYNEQFFGPGTRLTVL.

This clonotype showed up just a few times. This chain joins TRBV10-3 and TRBJ1-1; 7 nucleotides align to TRBD1. CDR3 size: 14 residues. After removal of 7 bases from V and 1 base from J, the junction contained 6 bases not matched to a gene. Germline lookup yields CDR1 ENHRY and CDR2 SYGVKD. CDR3 sequence (DNA): TGTGCCATCAATCCCGGGACAGCGAACACTGAAGCTTTCTTT. Amino acids: CAINPGTANTEAFF.

The V gene is TRBV11-3, the J gene TRBJ2-2; tentative D call: TRBD1 (6 bases). Trimming removed 4 bases at V and 6 bases at J, with 12 bases between. Germline V gene sequence: CDR1 SGHNT, CDR2 YENEEA. CDR3 length equals 14 residues. This CDR3 is CASSSAGESGELFF. The CDR3 DNA reads as TGTGCCAGCAGCTCGGCAGGGGAGTCCGGGGAGCTGTTTTTT.

This clonotype has more than one count but fewer than ten. The V call is TRBV29-1, the J call TRBJ2-7; 9 positions match TRBD2. The CDR3 loop spans 14 amino acids. Germline V lookup: CDR1 SQVTM, CDR2 ANQGSEA. With 6 bases clipped from V and 3 bases from J, the junction kept 9 bases outside the gene matches. The DNA of the CDR3 is TGCAGCGTGAACACCGGGACTAGCTTCTACGAGCAGTACTTC. Translating gives CSVNTGTSFYEQYF.

The chain recombines TRBV19 with TRBJ1-2; 7 bases match TRBD1. The CDR3 runs 13 residues. From germline, CDR1 is LNHDA and CDR2 SQIVND (reference sequence). With 8 bases clipped from V and 2 bases from J, the junction kept 5 bases outside the gene matches. The CDR3: CASSAQGNYGYTF. The CDR3 DNA reads TGTGCCAGTTCCGCACAGGGGAACTATGGCTACACCTTC. The entire variable domain, with the rest obtained from reference TRBV19 and TRBJ1-2, is as follows: DGGITQSPKYLFRKEGQNVTLSCEQNLNHDAMYWYRQDPGQGLRLIYYSQIVNDFQKGDIAEGYSVSREKKESFPLTVTSAQKNPTAFYLCASSAQGNYGYTFGSGTRLTVV.

In its sample, this clonotype was seen many times. The CDR3 protein is CAIKEREDQETQYF. The CDR3 DNA is TGTGCCATCAAGGAGCGGGAAGACCAAGAGACCCAGTACTTC. The gene calls are TRBV10-3 and TRBJ2-5; 7 bases fit TRBD2. V was pared by 7 bases and J by 0 bases, with 5 bases of the junction left unmatched. The germline CDR1 and CDR2 sequences are ENHRY and SYGVKD. The CDR3 has 14 amino acids.

This clonotype occurred many times. The J gene is TRBJ2-5, the V gene TRBV7-9; tentative D call: TRBD2 (6 bases). Germline CDR1 reads SEHNR; CDR2 reads FQNEAQ (reference sequence). This CDR3 contains 14 residues. The V gene lost 1 base and the J gene lost 4 bases, with 10 bases spanning the gap. The CDR3 reads CASSLGYGRETQYF. The CDR3 bases are TGTGCCAGCAGCTTAGGGTACGGGAGAGAGACCCAGTACTTC.

The rearrangement links TRBV12-3 or TRBV12-4 to TRBJ1-5; D is unclear. This CDR3 has 13 amino acids. V was cut by 7 bases and J by 5 bases, with 12 bases left in between. The CDR3 DNA is TGTGCCAGCACCCTATTCGGGGATCAGCCCCAGCATTTT. Translation: CASTLFGDQPQHF.

The chain has TRBV29-1 and TRBJ1-2; D not resolved. The CDR3 has 10 amino acids. The V and J ends lost 5 bases and 4 bases respectively, with 5 bases between them. Per germline, CDR1 SQVTM and CDR2 ANQGSEA. The CDR3 reads CSVSSYGYTF. Written as DNA, the CDR3 is TGCAGCGTTTCCAGCTATGGCTACACCTTC. Full variable domain (missing parts from reference TRBV29-1 and TRBJ1-2): SAVISQKPSRDICQRGTSLTIQCQVDSQVTMMFWYRQQPGQSLTLIATANQGSEATYESGFVIDKFPISRPNLTFSTLTVSNMSPEDSSIYLCSVSSYGYTFGSGTRLTVV.

V gene TRBV7-9 combines with J gene TRBJ1-2; 7 bases line up with TRBD1. Germline V CDR1 and CDR2: SEHNR, FQNEAQ (reference sequence). This CDR3 is built from 16 residues. The trim removed 2 bases at V and 7 bases at J, leaving 13 bases unmatched. This CDR3 is CASSLSAGQPRRGYTF. The CDR3 DNA reads TGTGCCAGCAGCTTATCTGCGGGACAGCCAAGACGTGGCTACACCTTC. Together with reference TRBV7-9 and TRBJ1-2, the CDR3 gives the full variable domain: DTGVSQNPRHKITKRGQNVTFRCDPISEHNRLYWYRQTLGQGPEFLTYFQNEAQLEKSRLLSDRFSAERPKGSFSTLEIQRTEQGDSAMYLCASSLSAGQPRRGYTFGSGTRLTVV.

V is TRBV12-3 or TRBV12-4 and J is TRBJ2-1; D may be TRBD1 or TRBD2 (5 bases each). CDR3 size: 15 residues. The ends were cut back, 7 bases at V and 7 bases at J, with 20 bases in the middle. DNA of the CDR3: TGTGCCAGCACCGTTTCAGGGACGATGAGGAATGAGCAGTTCTTC. Protein product: CASTVSGTMRNEQFF.

The chain recombines TRBV5-1 with TRBJ1-1; weak D call: TRBD1 (6 bases). V was pared by 3 bases and J by 4 bases, with 13 bases between. CDR1 is SGHRS, CDR2 YFSETQ, per germline. The CDR3 is 14 amino acids. The CDR3 sequence: CASSWTAQGTEAFF. CDR3 nucleotide sequence: TGCGCCAGCAGCTGGACAGCCCAGGGCACTGAAGCTTTCTTT.

V is TRBV20-1 and J is TRBJ1-3; no clear D. The ends were cut back, 1 base at V and 4 bases at J, with 8 bases in the middle. CDR3 size: 13 residues. The germline V gene encodes CDR1 DFQATT and CDR2 SNEGSKA (reference sequence). The CDR3 loop reads CSARGEAGNTIYF. The CDR3 region has the DNA TGCAGTGCTAGAGGGGAAGCCGGAAACACCATATATTTT.